The 23 T cell receptor beta chains presented below share a single source sample, sequenced in a study of sequential checkpoint blockade in melanoma. The sample's treatment: randomized to nivolumab then ipilimumab (arm A) or the reverse (arm B). The table came from immunoSEQ multiplex PCR; TCRdb's copy has only in-frame clones and leaves some out. The sample carries under 15,000 clones, roughly a fifth recorded once. Sample: tumor tissue (inferred from file names), taken from a patient given nivolumab and ipilimumab in sequence. The receptors stem from a human donor with melanoma.

The chain links TRBV29-1 to TRBJ2-1; D unresolved. This CDR3 spans 12 amino acids. CDR1 and CDR2 from the germline V gene are SQVTM and ANQGSEA. Trimming shortened V by 4 bases and J by 7 bases, and 11 bases separated the two germline ends. The CDR3 bases are TGCAGCGTTGGAGGTAAGGGTAATGAGCAGTTCTTC. It is translated as CSVGGKGNEQFF.

The sample holds many counts of this clone. The chain links TRBV11-3 to TRBJ2-7; 9 positions match TRBD1. Per the germline V gene, CDR1 is SGHNT and CDR2 is YENEEA. The CDR3 contains 15 residues. V shed 5 bases, J shed 6 bases, and the junction held 11 bases outside the gene matches. CDR3 amino acids: CASSPGPQQGAEQYF. CDR3 in DNA: TGTGCCAGCAGCCCCGGGCCGCAACAGGGGGCCGAGCAGTACTTC.

This clone appeared a few times. In nucleotides, the CDR3 is TGTGCCAGCGGGGGGATCGGCTATGGCTACACCTTC. It codes for CASGGIGYGYTF. The chain links TRBV12-5 to TRBJ1-2; tentatively, D is TRBD1 (5 bases). The germline V gene encodes CDR1 LGHNT and CDR2 FRNRAP. The CDR3 contains 12 residues.

The chain uses TRBV15 and TRBJ2-7; D gene uncertain. Germline CDR1 and CDR2: LNHNV and YYDKDF (reference sequence). The CDR3 runs to 14 residues. V was cut by 0 bases and J by 2 bases, with 8 bases left in between. DNA for the CDR3: TGTGCCACCAGCAGAGAACAACAGCCCTACGAGCAGTACTTC. It yields the protein CATSREQQPYEQYF. Filled out from reference TRBV15 and TRBJ2-7, the complete variable domain reads DAMVIQNPRYQVTQFGKPVTLSCSQTLNHNVMYWYQQKSSQAPKLLFHYYDKDFNNEADTPDNFQSRRPNTSFCFLDIRSPGLGDTAMYLCATSREQQPYEQYFGPGTRLTVT.

In its sample, this clone was seen many times. The chain has TRBV11-3 and TRBJ1-2; the D is unclear. V dropped 6 bases and J dropped 3 bases, with 17 bases sitting between them. The CDR3 is 15 residues long. Germline values: CDR1 SGHNT, CDR2 YENEEA. The DNA for the CDR3 is TGTGCCAGCAGTCCTGCGGGGTTTCGAGACTATGGCTACACCTTC. Translation gives CASSPAGFRDYGYTF.

This clone has just a few counts. The chain carries TRBV6-8 and TRBJ2-7, with a tentative D call TRBD1 (6 bases). Germline V CDR1 and CDR2: MNHGY, SAAAGT. This CDR3 region has 17 residues. Trimming took off 2 bases at V and 6 bases at J, with 23 bases between the two ends. The CDR3 nucleotides read TGTGCCAGCAGTTACCAAGTTCCACAGGGTTTTAATCGCGAGCAGTACTTC. Its protein product is CASSYQVPQGFNREQYF.

This clone has only one observation. The chain joins TRBV15 to TRBJ2-3, with D perhaps given as TRBD1 or TRBD2 (7 bases each). This CDR3 is 14 amino acids long. Germline V CDR1 and CDR2: LNHNV, YYDKDF (reference sequence). The V end was cut by 5 bases, the J end by 7 bases, with 16 bases between. For the CDR3, the DNA is TGTGCCACCAGCCAGGGGGAGGGCCTAAATACGCAGTATTTT. It codes for CATSQGEGLNTQYF.

This clone was picked up a small number of times. This chain links TRBV28 with TRBJ1-3; D is uncertain. The germline V gene encodes CDR1 MDHEN and CDR2 SYDVKM. Trimming stripped 6 bases from V and 0 bases from J, with 6 bases between. The CDR3 loop spans 13 amino acids. CDR3 coding DNA: TGTGCCAGCAGACATTCCTCTGGAAACACCATATATTTT. Residues: CASRHSSGNTIYF.

This clone showed up just a few times. CDR3 sequence: CASSRGDRGRGEQYF. Here the CDR3 DNA reads TGTGCCAGCAGCAGAGGGGACAGGGGTAGGGGCGAGCAGTACTTC. The V gene is TRBV6-8, the J gene TRBJ2-7, with 10 bases matching TRBD1. After removal of 6 bases from V and 6 bases from J, the junction contained 11 bases not matched to a gene. Germline V gene data show CDR1 as MNHGY and CDR2 as SAAAGT. The CDR3 has 15 residues.

This clone is termed large. The rearrangement links TRBV6-8 to TRBJ2-4, with D perhaps TRBD2 (5 bases). This CDR3 comprises 13 residues. Trimming stripped 7 bases from V and 0 bases from J, with 7 bases between. Looked up from germline, CDR1 is MNHGY and CDR2 is SAAAGT. CDR3 sequence: CASIGVAKNIQYF. The DNA for the CDR3 is TGTGCCAGCATCGGGGTAGCCAAAAACATTCAGTACTTC.

The chain carries TRBV11-3 and TRBJ2-1; weak D call: TRBD2 (6 bases). Germline V gene sequence: CDR1 SGHNT, CDR2 YENEEA. Between the trimmed V and J ends, which lost 6 bases and 0 bases, there was a span of 15 bases. The CDR3 sequence is 16 residues long. The CDR3 loop reads CASREWEESSYNEQFF. CDR3 nucleotides: TGTGCCAGCAGAGAATGGGAGGAGAGCTCCTACAATGAGCAGTTCTTC.

CDR3 sequence: CASSWGQSSYEQYF. The CDR3, as DNA: TGTGCCAGCAGCTGGGGGCAGTCTTCCTACGAGCAGTACTTC. V gene TRBV11-3 combines with J gene TRBJ2-7; D may be TRBD1 (6 bases). V lost 4 bases and J 1 base, leaving 11 bases between the germline ends. Germline CDR1 reads SGHNT; CDR2 reads YENEEA. The CDR3 length is 14 residues.

In this sample, this clone turned up a few times. The CDR3 DNA sequence: TGTGCCAGCGGATCCGGGACAGGGGGCGATGAGCAGTTCTTC. Its translation is CASGSGTGGDEQFF. The chain links TRBV11-3 to TRBJ2-1; 12 bases agree with TRBD1. This CDR3 has 14 residues. J lost 8 bases, V lost 8 bases, and 7 bases had no gene match. CDR1 is SGHNT and CDR2 is YENEEA in the germline V gene.

The chain recombines TRBV15 with TRBJ2-1; D is possibly TRBD2 (6 bases). Germline values: CDR1 LNHNV, CDR2 YYDKDF (reference sequence). The CDR3 is 17 residues long. The germline V and J ends were trimmed by 1 base and 5 bases, with 18 bases remaining between them. The CDR3 region is CATSRGREEYDHNEQFF. CDR3 DNA: TGTGCCACCAGCAGAGGGAGGGAGGAGTACGACCACAATGAGCAGTTCTTC.

This clone appeared many times. The V call is TRBV4-1, the J call TRBJ1-2; no reliable D call. This CDR3 region has 13 residues. V was shortened by 4 bases and J by 3 bases, with 9 bases between the two germline ends. Germline V gene sequence: CDR1 MGHRA, CDR2 YSYEKL. CDR3 DNA sequence: TGCGCCAGCAGCCTAGTCTTAGACTATGGCTACACCTTC. It is translated as CASSLVLDYGYTF.

This clone showed up just a few times. The V gene is TRBV10-3, the J gene TRBJ2-1, with unresolved D. This CDR3 spans 15 amino acids. Per germline, CDR1 ENHRY and CDR2 SYGVKD. The ends were cut back, 0 bases at V and 5 bases at J, with 11 bases in the middle. CDR3 coding DNA: TGTGCCATCAGTGAGTCGGCGTCAGGCAACAATGAGCAGTTCTTC. Translated: CAISESASGNNEQFF.

V gene TRBV19 combines with J gene TRBJ1-6, with 8 bases matching TRBD1. CDR3 length: 15 residues. Germline V lookup: CDR1 LNHDA, CDR2 SQIVND (reference sequence). V shed 4 bases and J 9 bases; nucleotides not matched to a gene: 8. CDR3 amino acids: CASSTNGQGTSPLHF. The CDR3 DNA sequence: TGTGCCAGTAGTACCAATGGACAGGGAACTTCACCCCTCCACTTT. Supplemented by reference TRBV19 and TRBJ1-6, the full variable domain reads DGGITQSPKYLFRKEGQNVTLSCEQNLNHDAMYWYRQDPGQGLRLIYYSQIVNDFQKGDIAEGYSVSREKKESFPLTVTSAQKNPTAFYLCASSTNGQGTSPLHFGNGTRLTVT.

This clone has only a few counts. The chain combines TRBV6-7 with TRBJ2-1; 7 positions match TRBD2. Being an ORF, TRBV6-7 has a function that is uncertain. With V trimmed by 8 bases and J by 8 bases, 3 bases remained unmatched. The CDR3 length is 11 residues. CDR3 residues: CASDGGDEQFF. The CDR3 DNA is TGTGCCAGCGATGGGGGGGATGAGCAGTTCTTC.

This clone has only a few counts. V usage is TRBV11-3 and J usage is TRBJ2-3; perhaps D is TRBD1 or TRBD2 (5 bases each). Germline V gene lookup returns CDR1 SGHNT and CDR2 YENEEA. V was trimmed by 6 bases and J by 4 bases, leaving 17 bases between them. The CDR3 is 15 amino acids. DNA of the CDR3: TGTGCCAGCAGTTCGGGGCAAGATCGCCCAGATACGCAGTATTTT. Translating gives CASSSGQDRPDTQYF.

J is TRBJ1-5 and V is TRBV11-3; a possible D gene is TRBD1 (5 bases). Germline V gene lookup returns CDR1 SGHNT and CDR2 YENEEA. Trimming took 5 bases from V and 6 from J, leaving 17 bases between them. The CDR3 is 15 residues long. CDR3 bases: TGTGCCAGCAGCGAGGGGCAGAATATGGGTCAGCCCCAGCATTTT. Protein sequence: CASSEGQNMGQPQHF.

This clone was detected only a few times. The rearrangement joins TRBV6-8 to TRBJ2-5; TRBD1 is a possible D gene (6 bases). The V end was cut by 6 bases, the J end by 4 bases, with 18 bases between. CDR3 length: 15 amino acids. Germline V gene data show CDR1 as MNHGY and CDR2 as SAAAGT. CDR3 region: CASSQGRGRGETQYF. Here the CDR3 DNA reads TGTGCCAGCAGCCAAGGAAGGGGGAGAGGAGAGACCCAGTACTTC.

This sequence joins TRBV18 and TRBJ1-3; 10 nucleotides match TRBD1. Germline V gives CDR1 KGHSH, CDR2 LQKENI. This CDR3 is built from 14 residues. The V gene end was trimmed by 6 bases and the J gene end by 5 bases; junction bases not matched to a gene: 4. CDR3 bases: TGTGCCAGCTCCCCTGACAGGGGGCGAAACACCATATATTTT. Encoded protein: CASSPDRGRNTIYF.

V gene TRBV6-8 combines with J gene TRBJ2-2; D remains unclear. The germline V gene encodes CDR1 MNHGY and CDR2 SAAAGT. V was pared by 3 bases and J by 5 bases, with 10 bases between. The CDR3 extends over 14 amino acids. CDR3 sequence: CASSYRKPTGELFF. For the CDR3, the DNA is TGTGCCAGCAGTTATAGAAAACCTACCGGGGAGCTGTTTTTT.